Listed below are T cell receptor beta chains from one sample, sequenced in a study of T cell responses to AZD1222 COVID-19 vaccine. TCRdb's copy holds only in-frame clones and misses some; the assay was immunoSEQ multiplex PCR. The sample has under 130,000 clones; 80% to 95% are singletons. This material consisted of peripheral blood, taken on day 0 of AZD1222 vaccination. These TCRs come from an adult in good health. Both conserved end residues are trimmed from each CDR3. Clone sizes are given selectively: once, few, many, or a class where the clone is expanded.

abundance: NA
v_gene: TRBV7-9
CDR3aa: ASSLGLAEAF

abundance: NA
v_gene: TRBV7-2
CDR3aa: ASSYYRGVETQY

abundance: NA
v_gene: TRBV4-3
CDR3aa: ASSQGQGPTDTQY

abundance: NA
v_gene: TRBV7-3
CDR3aa: ASSLAAINTGELF

abundance: NA
v_gene: TRBV4-2
CDR3aa: ASSPLRGEKLF

abundance: NA
v_gene: TRBV7-9
CDR3aa: ASSSIDYEQY

abundance: NA
v_gene: TRBV7-7
CDR3aa: ASRCHVTGIGTEAF

abundance: NA
v_gene: TRBV7-3
CDR3aa: ASSLMGPTEAF

abundance: NA
v_gene: TRBV19
CDR3aa: ASSPGTGNVKHRGTEAF

abundance: NA
v_gene: TRBV6-5
CDR3aa: ASSYSPRVEQY

abundance: NA
v_gene: TRBV10-3
CDR3aa: AISQPGHEAF

abundance: NA
v_gene: TRBV5-4
CDR3aa: ASSWDQGNAEAF

abundance: NA
v_gene: TRBV7-2
CDR3aa: ASSLELQVTEAF

abundance: once
v_gene: TRBV7-8
CDR3aa: ASSRGSRQGTGELF

abundance: once
v_gene: TRBV4-2
CDR3aa: ASSQTATGTNGEKLF

abundance: NA
v_gene: TRBV5-1
CDR3aa: ASSRGGVRTDTQY

abundance: NA
v_gene: TRBV7-2
CDR3aa: ASSLRHHTEAF

abundance: NA
v_gene: TRBV9
CDR3aa: ASSVGNYEQY

abundance: NA
v_gene: TRBV18
CDR3aa: ASSLQGGMNTEAF

abundance: NA
v_gene: TRBV28
CDR3aa: ASSLVQAMNTGELF

abundance: NA
v_gene: TRBV3-1/TRBV3-2
CDR3aa: ASSQVTGGTEAF

abundance: NA
v_gene: TRBV28
CDR3aa: ASRTPLNNSPLH

abundance: NA
v_gene: TRBV6-4
CDR3aa: ASSNSANTEAF

abundance: NA
v_gene: TRBV5-1
CDR3aa: ASSLGTGYNSPLH

abundance: NA
v_gene: TRBV3-1/TRBV3-2
CDR3aa: ASSQQNQPQH